Listed below are T cell receptor beta chains from one sample, sequenced in a study of shared clonotypes between healthy human individuals. Sequenced by immunoSEQ multiplex PCR; TCRdb stores in-frame clones only, minus some. The sample yields about 2.2 million clones, more than 85% seen once. Sequencing input: naive CD8+ T cells from PBMCs. These receptors originate from a man aged 18 to 30 in good health. Some clones in this sample may be carry-over from other donors' samples. Both conserved end residues are part of each CDR3. Each record gives: D gene, V gene, J gene, clone size, CDR3 protein, CDR3 DNA. The D gene is left open where the match is weak. A clone size is listed for some rows: how often the clone was seen (once, few, many), or a class if it is expanded.

D gene: -
V gene: TRBV9
J gene: TRBJ1-2
clone size: -
CDR3 protein: CASSGPGHPIYGYTF
CDR3 DNA: TGTGCCAGCAGCGGGCCGGGACACCCCATCTATGGCTACACCTTC

D gene: TRBD1
V gene: TRBV7-9
J gene: TRBJ2-7
clone size: -
CDR3 protein: CASSLTGRYEQYF
CDR3 DNA: TGTGCCAGCAGCTTGACAGGGCGGTACGAGCAGTACTTC

D gene: -
V gene: TRBV27
J gene: TRBJ1-2
clone size: -
CDR3 protein: CASSSPDNGYTF
CDR3 DNA: TGTGCCAGCAGTTCACCCGACAATGGCTACACCTTC

D gene: -
V gene: TRBV5-8
J gene: TRBJ1-1
clone size: -
CDR3 protein: CASSLRQGHRNTEAFF
CDR3 DNA: TGTGCCAGCAGCTTGAGGCAGGGACATAGGAACACTGAAGCTTTCTTT

D gene: -
V gene: TRBV11-2
J gene: TRBJ1-1
clone size: few
CDR3 protein: CASSLAREAFF
CDR3 DNA: TGTGCCAGCAGCTTAGCCAGGGAAGCTTTCTTT

D gene: -
V gene: TRBV30
J gene: TRBJ2-2
clone size: -
CDR3 protein: CAWSLGVLLVSGELFF
CDR3 DNA: TGTGCCTGGAGTCTGGGAGTACTCTTGGTCTCCGGGGAGCTGTTTTTT

D gene: -
V gene: TRBV27
J gene: TRBJ2-1
clone size: -
CDR3 protein: CASSPALMDEQFF
CDR3 DNA: TGTGCCAGCAGTCCCGCCTTAATGGATGAGCAGTTCTTC

D gene: -
V gene: TRBV7-9
J gene: TRBJ1-1
clone size: -
CDR3 protein: CASSRVTTEAFF
CDR3 DNA: TGTGCCAGCAGCAGGGTGACCACTGAAGCTTTCTTT

D gene: -
V gene: TRBV7-3
J gene: TRBJ2-1
clone size: -
CDR3 protein: CASSLGPNPNEQFF
CDR3 DNA: TGTGCCAGCAGCCTAGGGCCCAATCCGAACGAGCAGTTCTTC

D gene: -
V gene: TRBV4-1
J gene: TRBJ2-1
clone size: -
CDR3 protein: CASSDGNEQFF
CDR3 DNA: TGCGCCAGCAGCGACGGCAATGAGCAGTTCTTC

D gene: -
V gene: TRBV6-1
J gene: TRBJ2-7
clone size: -
CDR3 protein: CASRALRGGSYEQYF
CDR3 DNA: TGTGCCTCGCGGGCCCTGAGGGGAGGCTCCTACGAGCAGTACTTC

D gene: -
V gene: TRBV27
J gene: TRBJ2-2
clone size: -
CDR3 protein: CASKTATNTGELFF
CDR3 DNA: TGTGCCAGCAAAACAGCCACGAACACCGGGGAGCTGTTTTTT

D gene: -
V gene: TRBV21-1
J gene: TRBJ1-2
clone size: -
CDR3 protein: CASSTRVRTFYGYTF
CDR3 DNA: TGTGCCAGCAGCACCAGGGTGAGGACTTTCTATGGCTACACCTTC

D gene: -
V gene: TRBV27
J gene: TRBJ1-2
clone size: -
CDR3 protein: CASSLSSAATNYGYTF
CDR3 DNA: TGTGCCAGCAGTTTATCTTCGGCGGCCACTAACTATGGCTACACCTTC

D gene: -
V gene: TRBV5-6
J gene: TRBJ1-2
clone size: -
CDR3 protein: CASSFSTGRYGYTF
CDR3 DNA: TGTGCCAGCAGCTTCTCGACAGGAAGATATGGCTACACCTTC

D gene: TRBD1
V gene: TRBV7-3
J gene: TRBJ2-2
clone size: -
CDR3 protein: CASSLLEGASGELFF
CDR3 DNA: TGTGCCAGCAGCTTACTTGAGGGGGCCTCCGGGGAGCTGTTTTTT

D gene: -
V gene: TRBV6-5
J gene: TRBJ2-2
clone size: -
CDR3 protein: CASSYSVQPGELFF
CDR3 DNA: TGTGCCAGCAGTTACTCAGTACAGCCCGGGGAGCTGTTTTTT

D gene: -
V gene: TRBV13
J gene: TRBJ1-1
clone size: -
CDR3 protein: CASSLPTGSLNTEAFF
CDR3 DNA: TGTGCCAGCAGCCTCCCGACAGGAAGTTTGAACACTGAAGCTTTCTTT

D gene: -
V gene: TRBV28
J gene: TRBJ2-1
clone size: -
CDR3 protein: CASSLLGSYNEQFF
CDR3 DNA: TGTGCCAGCAGTTTATTGGGTTCCTACAATGAGCAGTTCTTC

D gene: -
V gene: TRBV9
J gene: TRBJ2-7
clone size: -
CDR3 protein: CASSRRNNPYEQYF
CDR3 DNA: TGTGCCAGCAGTCGTCGGAACAACCCCTACGAGCAGTACTTC

D gene: -
V gene: TRBV19
J gene: TRBJ1-5
clone size: once
CDR3 protein: CASNLGYSNQPQHF
CDR3 DNA: TGTGCCAGTAATCTGGGCTATAGCAATCAGCCCCAGCATTTT

D gene: -
V gene: TRBV4-3
J gene: TRBJ1-2
clone size: -
CDR3 protein: CASSQAHRIDYGYTF
CDR3 DNA: TGCGCCAGCAGCCAAGCCCACAGGATCGACTATGGCTACACCTTC

D gene: -
V gene: TRBV9
J gene: TRBJ1-1
clone size: once
CDR3 protein: CASSSGGSTEAFF
CDR3 DNA: TGTGCCAGCAGTAGTGGTGGAAGTACTGAAGCTTTCTTT

D gene: -
V gene: TRBV27
J gene: TRBJ2-3
clone size: -
CDR3 protein: CASSLLRHSSTDTQYF
CDR3 DNA: TGTGCCAGCAGTCTCCTCCGACACTCCAGCACAGATACGCAGTATTTT

D gene: -
V gene: TRBV5-8
J gene: TRBJ2-7
clone size: -
CDR3 protein: CASSLYEQYF
CDR3 DNA: TGTGCCAGCAGCTTGTACGAGCAGTACTTC

D gene: TRBD1
V gene: TRBV29-1
J gene: TRBJ1-1
clone size: few
CDR3 protein: CSERSGQGVPEAFF
CDR3 DNA: TGCAGCGAACGATCCGGACAGGGAGTCCCTGAAGCTTTCTTT

D gene: -
V gene: TRBV5-1
J gene: TRBJ2-3
clone size: -
CDR3 protein: CASSLAGGVSGNEDTQYF
CDR3 DNA: TGCGCCAGCAGCTTGGCAGGGGGCGTTAGCGGGAATGAGGATACGCAGTATTTT

D gene: TRBD1
V gene: TRBV7-9
J gene: TRBJ2-7
clone size: -
CDR3 protein: CASSSDRGHEQYF
CDR3 DNA: TGTGCCAGCAGCAGCGACAGGGGCCACGAGCAGTACTTC